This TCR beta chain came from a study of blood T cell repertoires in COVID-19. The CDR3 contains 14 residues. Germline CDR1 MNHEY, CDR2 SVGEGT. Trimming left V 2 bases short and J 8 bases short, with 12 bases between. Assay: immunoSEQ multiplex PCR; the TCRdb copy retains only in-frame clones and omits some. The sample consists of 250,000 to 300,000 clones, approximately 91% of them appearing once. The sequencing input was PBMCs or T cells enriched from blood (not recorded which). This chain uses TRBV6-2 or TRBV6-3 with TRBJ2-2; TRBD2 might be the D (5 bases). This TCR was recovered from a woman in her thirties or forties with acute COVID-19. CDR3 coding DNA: TGTGCCAGCAGTTACATCAGCGGCGGTGGGGAGCTGTTTTTT. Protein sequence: CASSYISGGGELFF.